Sequencing of this TCR beta chain was carried out in a study of T cell repertoires in cytomegalovirus infection. For the study at large: It was the public TCR beta signatures that indicated both CMV infection and matching HLA type. Whole-study findings and limits: CMV-specific HLA-C-restricted TCR beta clonotypes dominated the ex vivo response. Summed frequency of shared TCR beta families picked out CMV carriers who also had the relevant HLA.

TCRdb redid the calling of the reads with MiXCR, one entry per CDR3 protein. Here the sample spans 250,000 to 300,000 distinct CDR3 sequences, approximately 9.1% being singletons. This clonotype was observed a handful of times. As yet, its antigen is unknown. In germline, CDR1 is SGHTA, CDR2 FQGNSA. V shed 4 bases and J shed 7 bases, with 11 bases lying between them. This CDR3 contains 13 residues. V usage is TRBV7-2 and J usage is TRBJ1-5; D call uncertain. This clonotype originated in a human donor in good health (CMV status not recorded). Some clones in this sample may be carry-over from other donors' samples. Sequences were obtained from PBMCs. The CDR3 coding sequence is TGTGCCAGCAGCTCTATCGGGATGCAGCCCCAGCATTTT. This encodes CASSSIGMQPQHF.